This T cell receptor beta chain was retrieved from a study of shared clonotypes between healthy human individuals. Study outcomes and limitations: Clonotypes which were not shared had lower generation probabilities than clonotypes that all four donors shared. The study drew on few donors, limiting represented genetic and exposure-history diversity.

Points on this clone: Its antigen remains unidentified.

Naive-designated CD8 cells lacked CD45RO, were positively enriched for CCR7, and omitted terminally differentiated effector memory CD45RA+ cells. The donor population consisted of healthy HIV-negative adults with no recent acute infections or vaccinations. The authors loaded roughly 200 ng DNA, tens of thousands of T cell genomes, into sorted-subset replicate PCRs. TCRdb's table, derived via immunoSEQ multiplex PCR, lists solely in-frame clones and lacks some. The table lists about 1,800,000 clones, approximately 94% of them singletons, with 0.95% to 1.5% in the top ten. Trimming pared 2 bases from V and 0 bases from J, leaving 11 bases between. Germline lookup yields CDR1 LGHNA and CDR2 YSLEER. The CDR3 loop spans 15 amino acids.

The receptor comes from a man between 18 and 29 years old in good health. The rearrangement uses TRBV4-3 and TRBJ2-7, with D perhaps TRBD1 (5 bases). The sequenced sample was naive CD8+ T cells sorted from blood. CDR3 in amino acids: CASSQLWTPSYEQYF. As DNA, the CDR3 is TGCGCCAGCAGCCAATTATGGACACCCTCCTACGAGCAGTACTTC.